The present TCR beta chain was sequenced within a study of cytomegalovirus exposure and HLA in healthy donors. Germline CDR1 GTSNPN, CDR2 SVGIG (reference sequence). This CDR3 contains 16 residues. V trimming: 0 bases; J trimming: 8 bases; junction bases outside the gene matches: 9. A multiplex PCR was run with 60 Vbeta primers and 13 Jbeta primers. Generated by immunoSEQ multiplex PCR, the TCRdb table keeps only in-frame clones and is missing some. The sample holds roughly 190,000 clones, more than 85% seen once. The material sequenced was PBMCs. The receptor was isolated from a woman younger than 30 in good health and CMV-seronegative. V gene TRBV30 combines with J gene TRBJ2-1; the match to TRBD1 covers 11 bases. The CDR3 DNA reads TGTGCCTGGAGTGTTCTCGGACAGGGGGCCCGGGATGAGCAGTTCTTC. It translates to CAWSVLGQGARDEQFF. The full variable domain, with the rest looked up from reference TRBV30 and TRBJ2-1, is SQTIHQWPATLVQPVGSPLSLECTVEGTSNPNLYWYRQAAGRGLQLLFYSVGIGQISSEVPQNLSASRPQDRQFILSSKKLLLSDSGFYLCAWSVLGQGARDEQFFGPGTRLTVL.